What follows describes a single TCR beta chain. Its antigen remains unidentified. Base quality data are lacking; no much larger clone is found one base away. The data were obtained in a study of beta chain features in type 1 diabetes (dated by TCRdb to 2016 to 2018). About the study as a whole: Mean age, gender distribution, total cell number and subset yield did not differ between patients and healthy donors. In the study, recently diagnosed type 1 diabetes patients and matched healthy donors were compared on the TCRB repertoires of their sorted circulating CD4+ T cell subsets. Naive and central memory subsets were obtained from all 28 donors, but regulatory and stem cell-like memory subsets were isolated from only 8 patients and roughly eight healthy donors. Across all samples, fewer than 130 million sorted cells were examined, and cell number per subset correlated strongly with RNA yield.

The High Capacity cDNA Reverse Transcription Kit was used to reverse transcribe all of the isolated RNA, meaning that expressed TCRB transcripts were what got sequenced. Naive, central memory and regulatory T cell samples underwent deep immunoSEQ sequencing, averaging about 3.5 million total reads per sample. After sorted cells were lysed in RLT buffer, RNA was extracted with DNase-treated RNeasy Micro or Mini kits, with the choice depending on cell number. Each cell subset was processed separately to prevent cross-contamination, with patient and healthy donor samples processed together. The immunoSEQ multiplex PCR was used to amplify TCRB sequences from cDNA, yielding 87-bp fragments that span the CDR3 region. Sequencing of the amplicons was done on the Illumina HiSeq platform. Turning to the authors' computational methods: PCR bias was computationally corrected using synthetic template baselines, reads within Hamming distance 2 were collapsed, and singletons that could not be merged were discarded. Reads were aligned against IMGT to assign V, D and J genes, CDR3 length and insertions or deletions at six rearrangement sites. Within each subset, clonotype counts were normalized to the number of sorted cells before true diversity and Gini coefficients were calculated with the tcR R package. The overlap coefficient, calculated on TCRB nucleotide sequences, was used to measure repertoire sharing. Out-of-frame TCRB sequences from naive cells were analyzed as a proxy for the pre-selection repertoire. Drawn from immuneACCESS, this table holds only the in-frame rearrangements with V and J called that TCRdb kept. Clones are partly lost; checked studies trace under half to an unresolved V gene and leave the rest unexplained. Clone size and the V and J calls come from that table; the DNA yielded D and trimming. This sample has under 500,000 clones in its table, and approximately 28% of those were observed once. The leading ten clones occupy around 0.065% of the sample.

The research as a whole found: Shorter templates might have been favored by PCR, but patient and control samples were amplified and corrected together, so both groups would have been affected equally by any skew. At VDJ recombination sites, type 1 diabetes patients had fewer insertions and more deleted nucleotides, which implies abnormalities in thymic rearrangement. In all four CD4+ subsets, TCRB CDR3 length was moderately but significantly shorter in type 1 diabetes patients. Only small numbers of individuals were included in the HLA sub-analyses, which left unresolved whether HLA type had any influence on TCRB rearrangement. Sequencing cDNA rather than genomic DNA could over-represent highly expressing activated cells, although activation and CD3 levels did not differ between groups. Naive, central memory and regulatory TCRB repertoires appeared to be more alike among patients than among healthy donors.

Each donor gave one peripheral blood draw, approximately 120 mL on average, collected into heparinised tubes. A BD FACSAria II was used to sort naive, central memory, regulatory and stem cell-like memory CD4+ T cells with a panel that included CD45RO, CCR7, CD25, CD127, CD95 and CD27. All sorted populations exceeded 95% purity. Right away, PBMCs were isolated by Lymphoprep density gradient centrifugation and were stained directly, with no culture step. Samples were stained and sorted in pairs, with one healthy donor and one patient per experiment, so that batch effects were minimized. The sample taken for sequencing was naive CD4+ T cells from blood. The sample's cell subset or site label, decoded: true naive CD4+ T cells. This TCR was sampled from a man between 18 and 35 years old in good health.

The base sequence is TGTGCCTGGGTCCGTCTGCCCTACGAGCAGTACTTC. It translates to CAWVRLPYEQYF. In this chain, TRBV30 is recombined with TRBJ2-7, with the D gene not confidently named. The junction shows trimming of 5 bases on V and 2 bases on J, plus 10 bases between the germline ends. Based on the germline V gene (reference sequence), the CDR1 and CDR2 sequences are GTSNPN and SVGIG. The CDR3, cysteine through phenylalanine, is 12 amino acids long. Kept here is only the CDR3 DNA, which spans 36 bases and is read in frame from base 1.